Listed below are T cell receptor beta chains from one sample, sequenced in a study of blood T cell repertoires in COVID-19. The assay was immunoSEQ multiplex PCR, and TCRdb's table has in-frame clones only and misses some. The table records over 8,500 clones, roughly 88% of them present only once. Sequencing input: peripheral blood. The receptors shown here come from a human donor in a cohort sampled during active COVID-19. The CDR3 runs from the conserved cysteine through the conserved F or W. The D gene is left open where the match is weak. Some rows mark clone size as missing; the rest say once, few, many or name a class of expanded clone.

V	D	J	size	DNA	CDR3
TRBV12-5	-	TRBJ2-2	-	TGTGCTAGTGGTTTGGCTCGGATACAGGGAATTACCGGGGAGCTGTTTTTT	CASGLARIQGITGELFF
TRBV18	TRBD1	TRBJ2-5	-	TGTGCCAGCTCACCAACAACAGGGGTTGCGGAGACCCAGTACTTC	CASSPTTGVAETQYF
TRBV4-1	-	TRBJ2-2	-	TGCGCCAGCAGCCCCCTGGCAGTCTGGACCGGGGAGCTGTTTTTT	CASSPLAVWTGELFF
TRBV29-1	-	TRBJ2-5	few	TGCAGCGTTGAAAGGGGGTTAGGCCAAGAGACCCAGTACTTC	CSVERGLGQETQYF
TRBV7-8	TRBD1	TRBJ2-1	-	TGTGCCAGCAGGTCCGGGACAGGAGCCTACAATGAGCAGTTCTTC	CASRSGTGAYNEQFF
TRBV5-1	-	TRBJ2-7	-	TGCGCCAGCAGCTCGGACAGTTATGCCTACGAGCAGTACTTC	CASSSDSYAYEQYF
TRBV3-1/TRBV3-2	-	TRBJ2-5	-	TGTGCCAGCAGCCAAGACCCAGGGTCGGAGACCCAGTACTTC	CASSQDPGSETQYF
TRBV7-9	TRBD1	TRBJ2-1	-	TGTGCCAGCAGCTCCCGGGACAGGAGAGGTGGTGAGCAGTTCTTC	CASSSRDRRGGEQFF
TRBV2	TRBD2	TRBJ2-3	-	TGTGCCAGCAGTGAACCCGGACTAGCGGAGTCCACAGATACGCAGTATTTT	CASSEPGLAESTDTQYF
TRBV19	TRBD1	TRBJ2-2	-	TGTGCCAGTAGTATTATTGGGACAGCGAACACCGGGGAGCTGTTTTTT	CASSIIGTANTGELFF
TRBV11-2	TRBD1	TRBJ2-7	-	TGTGCCAGCAGCTTAGGGACAGGTTTATTGGGCGAGCAGTACTTC	CASSLGTGLLGEQYF
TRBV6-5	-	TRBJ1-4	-	TGTGCCAGCAGTAAATTTTCCGGGACAACTGAAAAACTGTTTTTT	CASSKFSGTTEKLFF
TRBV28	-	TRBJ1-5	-	TGTGCGATTGGGGGGGGGTCGCCCAATAGCAATCAGCCCCAGCATTTT	CAIGGGSPNSNQPQHF
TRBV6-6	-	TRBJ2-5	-	TGTGCCAGCAGTTACTCCAGACAGGACCAAGAGACCCAGTACTTC	CASSYSRQDQETQYF